Reported below is one T cell receptor (beta chain). Authors' analysis steps: Nucleated cell counts were estimated from reference gene primer amplification. Data came from immunoSEQ multiplex PCR; TCRdb stores just in-frame clones and leaves some out. The DNA gave D and trimming, while V, J and clone size come from that table. The profile shows some 45,000 clones, around 91% of them singletons. The data originate from a study of blood T cell repertoires in COVID-19. Study context: Acute and convalescent COVID-19 samples came from the United States, Italy and Spain. The analysed material was cDNA or gDNA that came from T cells, B-cell-depleted T cells, or PBMCs.

Specimen: peripheral blood. This sequence was found in a man in his fifties or sixties with active COVID-19.

CDR3 bases: TGTGCCAGCAACCTAGCGTCGTCGAACACCGGGGAGCTGTTTTTT. Translation: CASNLASSNTGELFF. V is TRBV5-5 and J is TRBJ2-2; tentatively, D is TRBD2 (6 bases). Germline V gene lookup returns CDR1 SGHKS and CDR2 YYEKEE (reference sequence). The CDR3 covers 15 residues. V lost 6 bases to trimming and J lost 0 bases, with 12 bases between them.